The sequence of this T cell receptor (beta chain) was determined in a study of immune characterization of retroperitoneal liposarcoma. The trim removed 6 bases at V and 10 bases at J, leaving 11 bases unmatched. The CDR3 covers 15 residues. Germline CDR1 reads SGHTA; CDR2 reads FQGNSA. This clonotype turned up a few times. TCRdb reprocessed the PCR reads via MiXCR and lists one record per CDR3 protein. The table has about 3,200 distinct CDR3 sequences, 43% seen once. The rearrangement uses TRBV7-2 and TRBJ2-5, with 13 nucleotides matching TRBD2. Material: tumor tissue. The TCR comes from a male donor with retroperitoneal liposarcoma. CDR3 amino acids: CASRRLAGGQGVQYF. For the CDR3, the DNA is TGTGCCAGCAGACGACTAGCGGGAGGACAGGGGGTCCAGTACTTC.